Below are 29 T cell receptor beta chains sequenced from a single sample in a study of blood T cell repertoires in COVID-19. Generated by immunoSEQ multiplex PCR, the TCRdb table keeps only in-frame clones and is missing some. Seen here are around 220,000 clones, about 88% observed once, and the top ten hold roughly 2%. Sequencing used peripheral blood. The receptors derive from a woman in her thirties or forties who had recovered from COVID-19.

The chain uses TRBV7-6 and TRBJ2-2; TRBD2 matches 8 bases. V trimming: 5 bases; J trimming: 5 bases; junction bases outside the gene matches: 10. The length of the CDR3 is 16 residues. Germline V gene data show CDR1 as SGHVS and CDR2 as FNYEAQ. This CDR3 reads CASSRGTSPTTGELFF. In DNA, the CDR3 is TGTGCCAGCAGCCGAGGGACTAGTCCTACAACCGGGGAGCTGTTTTTT.

J is TRBJ2-7 and V is TRBV2; possible D gene TRBD2, 6 bases. V was trimmed by 3 bases and J by 2 bases, leaving 11 bases between them. Germline V gene lookup returns CDR1 SNHLY and CDR2 FYNNEI. The CDR3 has 14 residues. CDR3 DNA sequence: TGTGCCAGCAGTGAGCGGGGCCCACCCTACGAGCAGTACTTC. Translated, it gives CASSERGPPYEQYF. The whole variable domain, filled in from reference TRBV2 and TRBJ2-7, reads EPEVTQTPSHQVTQMGQEVILRCVPISNHLYFYWYRQILGQKVEFLVSFYNNEISEKSEIFDDQFSVERPDGSNFTLKIRSTKLEDSAMYFCASSERGPPYEQYFGPGTRLTVT.

The chain is built from TRBV5-5 and TRBJ2-3; TRBD2 matches at 13 bases. Trimming cost V 4 bases and J 5 bases; bases outside gene matches: 7. CDR1 and CDR2 from the germline V gene are SGHKS and YYEKEE (reference sequence). This CDR3 contains 16 residues. CDR3 sequence reads: CASSPWTSGGQDTQYF. The CDR3 region has the DNA TGTGCCAGCAGCCCCTGGACTAGCGGGGGACAAGATACGCAGTATTTT.

The chain joins TRBV4-1 to TRBJ1-5; possibly TRBD1 for D (5 bases). CDR3 length: 15 amino acids. The V gene's germline CDR1 is MGHRA and CDR2 YSYEKL. V was clipped by 0 bases and J by 11 bases, with 17 bases between them. The CDR3 sequence is CASSQDGGLISSQHF. In DNA, the CDR3 is TGCGCCAGCAGCCAAGATGGGGGACTGATTTCTTCCCAGCATTTT.

The sample holds one count of this clone. The V gene is TRBV6-6, the J gene TRBJ1-4, with 11 bases that match TRBD1. This CDR3 comprises 13 residues. The ends lost 6 bases at V and 6 bases at J; junction bases unmatched: 0. CDR1 and CDR2 (germline): MNHNY, SVGAGI (reference sequence). The CDR3 DNA reads as TGTGCCAGCAGGGGACAGGGGGATGAAAAACTGTTTTTT. This sequence encodes CASRGQGDEKLFF.

This chain connects TRBV12-3 or TRBV12-4 to TRBJ1-5; 8 bases line up with TRBD1. V lost 4 bases, J lost 4 bases, and 0 bases stayed unmatched. CDR3 length: 13 amino acids. The CDR3 reads CASSYRGNQPQHF. The CDR3 nucleotides are TGTGCCAGCAGTTACAGGGGGAATCAGCCCCAGCATTTT.

This clone was observed once. The chain is built from TRBV19 and TRBJ2-5; D may be TRBD1 (5 bases). V was cut by 7 bases and J by 5 bases, with 20 bases left in between. The CDR3 extends over 15 amino acids. Germline assignment: CDR1 LNHDA and CDR2 SQIVND (reference sequence). CDR3 DNA: TGTGCCAGTACCCCGGCAGGGTCCAATTGGGAGACCCAGTACTTC. Its translation is CASTPAGSNWETQYF.

The rearrangement links TRBV9 to TRBJ2-1; 13 bases are shared with TRBD2. Germline V gene sequence: CDR1 SGDLS, CDR2 YYNGEE. CDR3 length: 15 amino acids. J lost 6 bases, V lost 2 bases, and 2 bases had no gene match. The DNA for the CDR3 is TGTGCCAGCAGCGTGGGGACTAGCGGGACCAATGAGCAGTTCTTC. As protein: CASSVGTSGTNEQFF.

The V gene is TRBV7-9, the J gene TRBJ1-6, with 7 bases matching TRBD1. The germline V gene has CDR1 SEHNR and CDR2 FQNEAQ (reference sequence). CDR3 length equals 15 residues. V lost 3 bases to trimming and J lost 7 bases; unmatched junction nucleotides: 6. CDR3 DNA sequence: TGTGCCAGCAGCTTTGAGGGGGCGGGGAATTCACCCCTCCACTTT. It is translated as CASSFEGAGNSPLHF.

The chain combines TRBV24-1 with TRBJ2-2; the match to TRBD1 covers 7 bases. The CDR3 runs 15 residues. The trim removed 0 bases at V and 7 bases at J, leaving 4 bases unmatched. Germline CDR1 KGHDR, CDR2 SFDVKD. This CDR3 is CATSDLGQAGGELFF. Written as DNA, the CDR3 is TGTGCCACCAGTGATTTGGGACAGGCTGGCGGGGAGCTGTTTTTT.

The chain recombines TRBV6-2 or TRBV6-3 with TRBJ2-7, with D possibly matching TRBD1 (5 bases). Germline values: CDR1 MNHEY, CDR2 SVGEGT. CDR3 length equals 16 residues. V lost 2 bases and J lost 6, with 20 bases in between. The DNA of the CDR3 is TGTGCCAGCAGTTACGGGTTTGGGGCGCCTCTCGGCGAGCAGTACTTC. Translation: CASSYGFGAPLGEQYF.

The chain recombines TRBV2 with TRBJ1-5; maybe TRBD1 (5 bases). CDR1 and CDR2 from the germline V gene are SNHLY and FYNNEI. CDR3 length: 16 residues. With 1 base removed from V and 2 bases from J, the gap between germline ends came to 12 bases. The CDR3 region has the DNA TGTGCCAGCAGTGAAGAGGGTAGGGGTCGCAATCAGCCCCAGCATTTT. Translating it yields CASSEEGRGRNQPQHF. The full variable domain, with the rest looked up from reference TRBV2 and TRBJ1-5, is EPEVTQTPSHQVTQMGQEVILRCVPISNHLYFYWYRQILGQKVEFLVSFYNNEISEKSEIFDDQFSVERPDGSNFTLKIRSTKLEDSAMYFCASSEEGRGRNQPQHFGDGTRLSIL.

This clone was seen more than once but under ten times. The CDR3 here is CASSRNRPYEAFF. The CDR3, as DNA: TGTGCCAGCAGCCGTAACAGGCCTTATGAAGCTTTCTTT. The J gene is TRBJ1-1, the V gene TRBV3-1 (or the pseudogene TRBV3-2); D might be TRBD1 (5 bases). CDR1 is LGHDT, CDR2 YNNKEL, per germline (reference sequence). The CDR3 sequence is 13 residues long. V was cut by 4 bases and J by 7 bases, with 13 bases left in between.

The gene calls are TRBV3-1 (or the pseudogene TRBV3-2) and TRBJ1-2; 7 bases line up with TRBD1. This CDR3 contains 17 residues. CDR1 is LGHDT, CDR2 YNNKEL, per germline (reference sequence). V was pared by 0 bases and J by 5 bases, with 12 bases of the junction left unmatched. DNA for the CDR3: TGTGCCAGCAGCCAAGAGGCGGGAGGGGGCGCCCTTTATGGCTACACCTTC. Its protein product is CASSQEAGGGALYGYTF.

This clone has more than one count but fewer than ten. The chain is built from TRBV3-1 (or the pseudogene TRBV3-2) and TRBJ2-7; a weak D match, TRBD2 (6 bases). The CDR3 length is 17 residues. V was clipped by 1 base and J by 1 base, with 17 bases between them. Germline V gives CDR1 LGHDT, CDR2 YNNKEL (reference sequence). The CDR3 nucleotides read TGTGCCAGCAGCCAAGGGGCGCCGGGGGTCAGGTCCTACGAGCAGTACTTC. Encoded protein: CASSQGAPGVRSYEQYF.

The chain has TRBV7-9 and TRBJ1-3, with 7 nucleotides matching TRBD1. The CDR3 totals 17 residues. V shed 2 bases, J shed 0 bases, and the junction held 7 bases outside the gene matches. Per germline, CDR1 SEHNR and CDR2 FQNEAQ (reference sequence). DNA for the CDR3: TGTGCCAGCAGCTTACCGCTGGGACAGAGCTCTGGAAACACCATATATTTT. Protein: CASSLPLGQSSGNTIYF.

The chain joins TRBV6-5 to TRBJ1-2; 7 bases map to TRBD1. Unmatched junction bases numbered 5, after V lost 5 bases and J lost 2 bases. The CDR3 runs 14 residues. Germline CDR1 reads MNHEY; CDR2 reads SVGAGI. In nucleotides, the CDR3 is TGTGCCAGCAGTACGGACAGGCCAAACTATGGCTACACCTTC. Its protein is CASSTDRPNYGYTF.

The chain couples TRBV4-2 to TRBJ2-7; possible D gene TRBD2, 6 bases. The germline gives CDR1 LGHNA, CDR2 YNFKEQ. The V and J ends lost 1 base and 5 bases respectively, with 15 bases between them. The CDR3 has 15 amino acids. CDR3 nucleotides: TGTGCCAGCAGCCAAGTTTCCGGGAGAGGTAACGAGCAGTACTTC. Its protein product is CASSQVSGRGNEQYF.

The J gene is TRBJ2-1, the V gene TRBV19; 13 bases line up with TRBD2. This CDR3 has 14 amino acids. J was trimmed by 10 bases and V by 10 bases; bases with no gene match: 10. The germline gives CDR1 LNHDA, CDR2 SQIVND (reference sequence). CDR3 nucleotides: TGTGCCACCGCCAGGACTAGCGGGAGTTGGGAGCAGTTCTTC. This encodes CATARTSGSWEQFF.

The chain combines TRBV5-1 with TRBJ2-5, with D hard to call. The CDR3 runs 13 residues. Trimming shortened V by 4 bases and J by 1 base, and 8 bases separated the two germline ends. Germline values: CDR1 SGHRS, CDR2 YFSETQ. The CDR3 DNA reads TGCGCCAGCAGCCGTTCGTTCCAAGAGACCCAGTACTTC. Encoded protein: CASSRSFQETQYF.

The sample holds a few counts of this clone. CDR3 protein: CASSLGASIDMRYEQYF. The CDR3, as DNA: TGTGCCAGCAGCTTAGGAGCTAGCATAGATATGCGCTACGAGCAGTACTTC. This sequence joins TRBV7-9 and TRBJ2-7; the D gene is possibly TRBD2 (5 bases). This CDR3 has 17 amino acids. CDR1 is SEHNR and CDR2 is FQNEAQ in the germline V gene (reference sequence). V shed 1 base and J shed 3 bases, with 19 bases lying between them.

The chain couples TRBV4-2 to TRBJ2-2; the match to TRBD2 covers 9 bases. Germline loops: CDR1 LGHNA, CDR2 YNFKEQ. This CDR3 comprises 15 residues. Trimming cost V 3 bases and J 5 bases; bases outside gene matches: 4. The DNA for the CDR3 is TGTGCCAGCAGCCATGGTAGCGGGGGAACCGGGGAGCTGTTTTTT. The encoded protein is CASSHGSGGTGELFF.

V usage is TRBV4-1 and J usage is TRBJ1-5; D perhaps matches TRBD1 (5 bases). V was shortened by 4 bases and J by 2 bases, with 18 bases between the two germline ends. The CDR3 is 17 amino acids. Looked up from germline, CDR1 is MGHRA and CDR2 is YSYEKL. The CDR3 protein is CASSPLEGVSRNQPQHF. For the CDR3, the DNA is TGCGCCAGCAGCCCTCTCGAAGGGGTGAGTCGCAATCAGCCCCAGCATTTT.

This chain uses TRBV6-2 or TRBV6-3 with TRBJ1-2, with 8 bases matching TRBD1. In germline, CDR1 is MNHEY, CDR2 SVGEGT. J gave up 5 bases and V 5 bases, and 10 bases lay outside the gene matches. The CDR3 extends over 15 amino acids. The CDR3 sequence: CASSPSGQEWYGYTF. The CDR3 DNA is TGTGCCAGCAGTCCCTCGGGACAGGAATGGTATGGCTACACCTTC.

Only one count was recorded for this clone. The V call is TRBV5-1, the J call TRBJ2-7; D is perhaps TRBD2 (7 bases). Trimming left V 2 bases short and J 7 bases short, with 25 bases between. The CDR3 runs to 17 residues. Germline V lookup: CDR1 SGHRS, CDR2 YFSETQ. CDR3 protein: CASSFPATGGLSGEQYF. In nucleotides, the CDR3 is TGCGCCAGCAGCTTCCCAGCCACCGGGGGGCTATCGGGAGAGCAGTACTTC.

This chain joins TRBV19 and TRBJ2-1; possibly TRBD2 for D (5 bases). Germline V lookup: CDR1 LNHDA, CDR2 SQIVND (reference sequence). The CDR3 consists of 16 residues. V was cut by 9 bases and J by 9 bases, with 27 bases left in between. CDR3 sequence: CASGFQRAPGSGEQFF. DNA for the CDR3: TGTGCCAGCGGGTTTCAGAGGGCCCCTGGGAGCGGTGAGCAGTTCTTC.

In DNA, the CDR3 is TGCGCCAGCAGCCCTGCGGTCAGGGCAACTAATGAAAAACTGTTTTTT. Its translation: CASSPAVRATNEKLFF. This sequence joins TRBV4-3 and TRBJ1-4; TRBD1 is a possible D gene (5 bases). Germline V lookup: CDR1 LGHNA, CDR2 YSLEER. This CDR3 has 16 amino acids. V gave up 4 bases and J gave up 0 bases, with 12 bases separating them.

The chain recombines TRBV18 with TRBJ1-5; D not certain. This CDR3 is 14 amino acids long. CDR1 is KGHSH and CDR2 is LQKENI in the germline V gene. V was trimmed by 5 bases and J by 1 base, leaving 9 bases between them. In DNA, the CDR3 is TGTGCCAGCTCAGGAGGGCGCAGCAATCAGCCCCAGCATTTT. Its translation: CASSGGRSNQPQHF.

This clone was observed a handful of times. V is TRBV6-4 and J is TRBJ2-2, with 10 bases that match TRBD2. Germline V gives CDR1 MRHNA, CDR2 SNTAGT. V shed 6 bases and J 1 base; nucleotides not matched to a gene: 2. The CDR3 has 15 residues. The DNA for the CDR3 is TGTGCCAGCAGCCCTAGCGGGGGGAACACCGGGGAGCTGTTTTTT. Translating gives CASSPSGGNTGELFF.